This T cell receptor beta chain was identified in a study of blood T cell repertoires in COVID-19. Study details: There were acute and convalescent COVID-19 samples, and they came from the United States, Italy and Spain. The cDNA or gDNA used as material had been derived from T cells, B-cell-depleted T cells, or PBMCs.

In the authors' methods: Reference gene primer amplification gave estimated nucleated cell counts. The table came from immunoSEQ multiplex PCR; TCRdb's copy has only in-frame clones and leaves some out. The V and J calls and clone size come from that table; D and trimming were worked out from the DNA. The data contain about 33,000 clones, roughly 88% of them singletons. Trimming removed 2 bases from V and 9 bases from J, with 17 bases in between. Germline CDR1 reads SGHTA; CDR2 reads FQGTGA. CDR3 length equals 15 residues. This clonotype originated in a human donor in a cohort sampled during active COVID-19. The material sequenced was peripheral blood. The chain joins TRBV7-3 to TRBJ2-1; a weak D match, TRBD2 (6 bases). CDR3 loop: CASSLRLVAVGEQFF. The CDR3 nucleotides read TGTGCCAGCAGCTTACGACTAGTAGCGGTCGGTGAGCAGTTCTTC.